This is a list of T cell receptor beta chains from one sample in a study of a mutant IDH1 vaccine in newly diagnosed glioma. TCRdb's table, derived via immunoSEQ multiplex PCR, lists solely in-frame clones and lacks some. Among 55,000 to 65,000 clones listed, about 71% were seen once. For these TCRs, the target antigens are not known. The specimen comprised PBMCs, sampled from a glioma patient whose treatment included an IDH1 peptide vaccine. Receptors were obtained from a man aged 45-60 years with glioma. CDR3s include the opening cysteine and the closing phenylalanine or tryptophan. A D gene is named only where the DNA matches it firmly. Size is stated for part of the rows, as once, few or many counts, or as a class when the clone is expanded.

D gene	V gene	clone size	CDR3 length	J gene	CDR3 protein	CDR3 DNA
-	TRBV18	-	15	TRBJ2-7	CASSPPDRPTYEQYF	TGTGCCAGCTCACCCCCTGACAGGCCAACCTACGAGCAGTACTTC
-	TRBV7-9	once	12	TRBJ2-3	CASSWWADTQYF	TGTGCCAGCAGTTGGTGGGCAGATACGCAGTATTTT
TRBD2	TRBV7-9	-	14	TRBJ2-5	CASSPASGGETQYF	TGTGCCAGCAGCCCCGCTAGCGGGGGTGAGACCCAGTACTTC
-	TRBV6-6	once	14	TRBJ2-7	CASSSRSGVSEQYF	TGTGCCAGCAGTTCCCGCTCAGGAGTCAGCGAGCAGTACTTC
TRBD1	TRBV4-3	-	17	TRBJ1-3	CASSHVQGAASGNTIYF	TGCGCCAGCAGCCACGTTCAGGGGGCAGCCTCAGGAAACACCATATATTTT
-	TRBV5-5	-	11	TRBJ2-7	CASSLNYEQYF	TGTGCCAGCAGCCTGAACTACGAGCAGTACTTC
TRBD1	TRBV5-6	once	15	TRBJ2-7	CASSWFGQGSRGQYF	TGTGCCAGCAGCTGGTTCGGACAGGGGTCGAGAGGGCAGTACTTC
-	TRBV6-5	once	14	TRBJ1-5	CASSYSRRNQPQHF	TGTGCCAGCAGTTACTCCAGACGGAATCAGCCCCAGCATTTT
TRBD1	TRBV9	few	15	TRBJ2-7	CASSRQGSSSYEQYF	TGTGCCAGCAGCAGACAGGGTTCCAGCTCCTACGAGCAGTACTTC
TRBD1	TRBV9	-	14	TRBJ1-4	CASSPWDRPEKLFF	TGTGCCAGCAGCCCTTGGGACAGGCCTGAAAAACTGTTTTTT
-	TRBV4-3	-	15	TRBJ2-7	CASSQGLGKGYEQYF	TGCGCCAGCAGCCAAGGGCTGGGTAAGGGCTACGAGCAGTACTTC
-	TRBV5-1	-	12	TRBJ2-7	CASAGGAYEQYF	TGCGCCAGCGCAGGAGGGGCCTACGAGCAGTACTTC
-	TRBV28	-	17	TRBJ1-4	CASSSHQTSATNEKLFF	TGTGCCAGCAGCTCACACCAAACATCTGCAACTAATGAAAAACTGTTTTTT